These T cell receptor beta chains were read from a single sample in a study of shared clonotypes between healthy human individuals. Sequencing used immunoSEQ multiplex PCR; TCRdb keeps in-frame clones, though not all of them. The sample lists some 2.1 million clones, roughly 94% occurring once. Sequencing input: naive CD8+ T cells sorted from blood. The receptors come from a man between 18 and 29 years old in good health. The CDR3 runs from the conserved cysteine through the conserved F or W. The D gene is left open where the match is weak.

v_call d_call cdr3_aa
TRBV6-5 - CASSANSNQPQHF
TRBV7-8 - CASSLVQETQYF
TRBV6-5 TRBD2 CATERGGTGELFF
TRBV5-6 TRBD2 CASSLALRLAHPDTQYF
TRBV11-2 - CASSFTDLYEQYF
TRBV5-6 - CASSFGTTGELFF
TRBV2 - CASSPGTPPTDTQYF
TRBV27 TRBD1 CASSPGTGGIWDEQYF
TRBV18 - CASSPARGYDNQPQHF
TRBV30 - CAWNGWDTDTQYF
TRBV7-9 - CASSHVGTEAFF
TRBV5-6 TRBD2 CASSPGDYGELFF
TRBV2 - CASSLGTTRVDEQYF
TRBV11-1 TRBD2 CASSLGGGLGFTDTQYF
TRBV7-8 TRBD2 CASSSRLAGGLQLQETQYF
TRBV9 - CASSVATGAEQYF
TRBV10-1 TRBD1 CASSPRTGAEDTQYF
TRBV7-2 - CASSLAPGGSIYEQYF
TRBV30 - CAWDPLGTGVHEQFF
TRBV21-1 - CASSKKQYEDYGYTF
TRBV19 TRBD1 CASSIDRGQGYEQYF
TRBV28 TRBD1 CASSIPDRGTEAFF
TRBV5-8 TRBD1 CASMMDRGGTGELFF
TRBV4-3 TRBD2 CASSHQREGGSTDTQYF
TRBV6-6 - CASSTSYEQYF
TRBV10-1 - CASSDGTSFTDTQYF
TRBV7-3 - CASSLTTGSGNTIYF
TRBV27 TRBD2 CASSEGLAGLTDTQYF
TRBV9 TRBD1 CASSTGTGNGYTF
TRBV6-1 - CASSEEWGLYSYEQYF
TRBV2 - CASSEPGGTPNEQFF
TRBV15 - CATSSTWSEEQYF
TRBV2 - CASSESGFYYGYTF
TRBV2 TRBD1 CASRGDRPFNNQPQHF